What follows is one T cell receptor (beta chain) and its context. The germline V gene has CDR1 SEHNR and CDR2 FQNEAQ (reference sequence). V shed 7 bases and J shed 5 bases, with 17 bases lying between them. The CDR3 is made up of 14 amino acids. This specimen comes from a study of blood T cell repertoires in COVID-19. The protocol was immunoSEQ multiplex PCR, while the TCRdb copy is restricted to in-frame clones and leaves out a portion. The sample has about 180,000 clones, over 80% seen once. V usage is TRBV7-9 and J usage is TRBJ1-2; D remains ambiguous. Sequenced input: peripheral blood. The clonotype was recovered from a woman aged 40 to 50 with COVID-19, enrolled during active disease. CDR3 bases: TGTGCCAGCAACATGGAGGGAAGAACTTATGGCTACACCTTC. Its translation is CASNMEGRTYGYTF.